The TCR beta chain under discussion was sequenced for a study of shared clonotypes between healthy human individuals. Study-wide results and limits: Shared across several donors were about 4.8% of the naive CD4 clonotypes. Generally, naive subsets came out with larger estimated richness than memory subsets.

The DNA input per sorted-subset replicate PCR was 200 to 250 ng, corresponding to 32,000 or so T cell genomes. Sequenced by immunoSEQ multiplex PCR; TCRdb stores in-frame clones only, minus some. The table has under 1,100,000 clones, about 84% seen once. The CDR3 is made up of 14 amino acids. Germline V gives CDR1 SGHTA, CDR2 FQGTGA. V was pared by 2 bases and J by 2 bases, with 8 bases between. With regard to this clone: Its antigen is not identified.

The sample consisted of memory CD4+ T cells from PBMCs. The subset denotes: CD45RA-negative fraction. The V call is TRBV7-3, the J call TRBJ2-3; no firm D call. The source of this sequence is a man between 18 and 35 years old in good health. Some clones in this sample may be carry-over from other donors' samples. CDR3 sequence: CASSLGVNTDTQYF. Here the CDR3 DNA reads TGTGCCAGCAGCTTAGGCGTGAACACAGATACGCAGTATTTT.